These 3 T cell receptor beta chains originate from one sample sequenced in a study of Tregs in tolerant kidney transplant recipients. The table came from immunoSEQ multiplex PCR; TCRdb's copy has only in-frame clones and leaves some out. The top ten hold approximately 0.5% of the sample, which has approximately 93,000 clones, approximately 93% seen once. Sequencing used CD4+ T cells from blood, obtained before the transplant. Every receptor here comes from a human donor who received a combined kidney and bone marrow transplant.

This CDR3 is CASSSLRTRNEKLFF. CDR3 coding DNA: TGTGCCAGCAGTTCTTTACGTACGAGAAATGAAAAACTGTTTTTT. The rearrangement uses TRBV27 and TRBJ1-4; D gene uncertain. This CDR3 contains 15 residues. CDR1 MNHEY and CDR2 SMNVEV come from the germline V gene (reference sequence). V was trimmed by 4 bases and J by 5 bases, leaving 14 bases between them.

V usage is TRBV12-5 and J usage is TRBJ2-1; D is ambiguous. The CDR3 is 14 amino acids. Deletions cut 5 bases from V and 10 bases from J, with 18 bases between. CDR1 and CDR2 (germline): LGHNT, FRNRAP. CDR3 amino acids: CASGQPSKEPEQFF. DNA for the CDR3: TGTGCTAGTGGTCAACCCAGCAAGGAGCCCGAGCAGTTCTTC.

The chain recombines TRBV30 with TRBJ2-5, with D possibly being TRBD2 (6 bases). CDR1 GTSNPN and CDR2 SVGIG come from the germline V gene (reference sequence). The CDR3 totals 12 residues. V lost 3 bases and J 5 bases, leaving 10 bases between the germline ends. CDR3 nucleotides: TGTGCCTGGAGGGCGCGGGACGAGACCCAGTACTTC. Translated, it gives CAWRARDETQYF.